The next 24 T cell receptor beta chains were all read from a single sample in a study of shared clonotypes between healthy human individuals. Sequencing was performed with immunoSEQ multiplex PCR; in TCRdb, only in-frame clones are kept and a portion is missing. This table has around 2,000,000 clones, about 95% appearing once. Positive CCR7 selection of CD45RO-negative cells yielded the naive CD8 cells, and terminally differentiated effector memory CD45RA+ cells were excluded. The source material was naive CD8+ T cells sorted from blood. These receptors were collected from a man younger than 35 in good health.

This rearrangement joins TRBV4-3 to TRBJ2-2, with no clear D. The CDR3 length is 14 residues. V dropped 1 base and J dropped 4 bases, with 7 bases sitting between them. CDR1 and CDR2 from the germline V gene are LGHNA and YSLEER. The CDR3 nucleotides read TGCGCCAGCAGCCAAGGTTCGAGCACCGGGGAGCTGTTTTTT. The encoded protein is CASSQGSSTGELFF.

The CDR3: CASSSAAGGNEQFF. The CDR3 nucleotides read TGTGCCAGCAGCTCGGCAGCGGGGGGGAATGAGCAGTTCTTC. The chain links TRBV11-1 to TRBJ2-1, with TRBD2 matching over 10 bases. With V trimmed by 4 bases and J by 7 bases, 4 bases remained unmatched. Germline-derived CDR1 and CDR2 are SGHAT and FQDESV (reference sequence). The CDR3 runs to 14 residues.

The chain carries TRBV9 and TRBJ2-2; the D is unclear. The CDR3 is 13 amino acids. V lost 4 bases, J lost 7 bases, and 11 bases lay in between. Germline V lookup: CDR1 SGDLS, CDR2 YYNGEE. CDR3 residues: CASSPNIGGELFF. The CDR3 DNA sequence: TGTGCCAGCAGCCCCAACATTGGCGGGGAGCTGTTTTTT.

V gene TRBV6-5 combines with J gene TRBJ1-4, with D tentatively TRBD1 (6 bases). Germline CDR1 and CDR2: MNHEY and SVGAGI. The CDR3 consists of 14 residues. V was trimmed by 2 bases and J by 7 bases, leaving 11 bases between them. This CDR3 reads CASSYNRAAEKLFF. CDR3 DNA: TGTGCCAGCAGTTACAACAGGGCGGCTGAAAAACTGTTTTTT.

The chain has TRBV19 and TRBJ2-1; D is possibly TRBD1 (6 bases). Trimming pared 3 bases from V and 3 bases from J, leaving 15 bases between. The CDR3 spans 16 residues. Per the germline V gene, CDR1 is LNHDA and CDR2 is SQIVND (reference sequence). This CDR3 reads CASSITAGDGYNEQFF. CDR3 coding DNA: TGTGCCAGTAGTATTACAGCAGGGGACGGCTACAATGAGCAGTTCTTC.

Comment on this clone: One junction end disagrees with the germline gene, perhaps due to a read error. This chain links TRBV4-1 with TRBJ1-2; D uncertain. CDR3 size: 14 residues. Germline CDR1 reads MGHRA; CDR2 reads YSYEKL. This CDR3 is CASSQDAFDPNWSF. DNA of the CDR3: TGCGCCAGCAGCCAAGATGCCTTCGACCCAAACTGGAGCTTC.

The chain combines TRBV5-1 with TRBJ2-1, with 8 bases matching TRBD2. Losses at the gene ends were 0 bases for V and 9 bases for J; bases not matched to a gene: 2. Germline V lookup: CDR1 SGHRS, CDR2 YFSETQ. The CDR3 covers 13 residues. In DNA, the CDR3 is TGCGCCAGCAGCTTGGATAGCGGGATTGAGCAGTTCTTC. Amino acids: CASSLDSGIEQFF. The variable domain in full, completed from reference TRBV5-1 and TRBJ2-1, reads KAGVTQTPRYLIKTRGQQVTLSCSPISGHRSVSWYQQTPGQGLQFLFEYFSETQRNKGNFPGRFSGRQFSNSRSEMNVSTLELGDSALYLCASSLDSGIEQFFGPGTRLTVL.

J is TRBJ2-3 and V is TRBV30; 9 bases agree with TRBD1. Germline CDR1 is GTSNPN and CDR2 is SVGIG (reference sequence). The CDR3 runs 15 residues. V dropped 2 bases and J dropped 3; count of bases not matched to a gene: 6. CDR3 bases: TGTGCCTGGAGTATTCCGACAGGGGGGACAGATACGCAGTATTTT. It specifies CAWSIPTGGTDTQYF.

This rearrangement joins TRBV19 to TRBJ1-1, with D tentatively TRBD1 (5 bases). The ends were cut back, 3 bases at V and 3 bases at J, with 17 bases in the middle. The CDR3 is 16 residues long. Per the germline V gene, CDR1 is LNHDA and CDR2 is SQIVND (reference sequence). The CDR3, as DNA: TGTGCCAGTAGTATCAGGGACGGGGGAGTTCACACTGAAGCTTTCTTT. It is translated as CASSIRDGGVHTEAFF.

This chain joins TRBV28 and TRBJ2-3; the match to TRBD1 covers 8 bases. The length of the CDR3 is 16 residues. V lost 2 bases to trimming and J lost 5 bases; unmatched junction nucleotides: 9. The V gene's germline CDR1 is MDHEN and CDR2 SYDVKM. The CDR3 DNA sequence: TGTGCCAGCAGTTTAATTCCCGGACAGGGAAGAGATACGCAGTATTTT. Its protein is CASSLIPGQGRDTQYF. Combining the CDR3 with reference TRBV28 and TRBJ2-3 gives the whole variable domain DVKVTQSSRYLVKRTGEKVFLECVQDMDHENMFWYRQDPGLGLRLIYFSYDVKMKEKGDIPEGYSVSREKKERFSLILESASTNQTSMYLCASSLIPGQGRDTQYFGPGTRLTVL.

This chain links TRBV5-6 with TRBJ2-3, with a possible D match to TRBD2 (6 bases). Germline CDR1 is SGHDT and CDR2 is YYEEEE. This CDR3 contains 15 residues. V lost 0 bases and J 0 bases, leaving 8 bases between the germline ends. The DNA for the CDR3 is TGTGCCAGCAGCTTGGGCGGGGAGAGCACAGATACGCAGTATTTT. Protein sequence: CASSLGGESTDTQYF.

The gene calls are TRBV4-3 and TRBJ2-7; D call uncertain. Deletions cut 0 bases from V and 0 bases from J, with 12 bases between. The CDR3 consists of 16 residues. The germline gives CDR1 LGHNA, CDR2 YSLEER. CDR3 nucleotide sequence: TGCGCCAGCAGCCAAGAGACCGGGCAGTACTCCTACGAGCAGTACTTC. Translated: CASSQETGQYSYEQYF.

The chain combines TRBV7-9 with TRBJ2-2; D is perhaps TRBD2 (5 bases). Trimming cost V 7 bases and J 6 bases, with 12 bases left between them. The CDR3 is 13 amino acids. In germline, CDR1 is SEHNR, CDR2 FQNEAQ (reference sequence). CDR3 residues: CASNWPEAGELFF. CDR3 nucleotides: TGTGCCAGCAATTGGCCGGAGGCCGGGGAGCTGTTTTTT.

This clone was recorded once. The chain joins TRBV13 to TRBJ2-1; D not certain. CDR3 size: 13 residues. V dropped 5 bases and J dropped 11 bases, with 16 bases sitting between them. The germline CDR1 and CDR2 sequences are PRHDT and FYEKMQ (reference sequence). CDR3 in DNA: TGTGCCAGCAGCCAAGGCCCCGGAATGCAGCAGTTCTTC. It is translated as CASSQGPGMQQFF.

The rearrangement uses TRBV28 and TRBJ2-7; 7 bases align to TRBD2. V trimming: 3 bases; J trimming: 3 bases; junction bases outside the gene matches: 2. Germline V gene sequence: CDR1 MDHEN, CDR2 SYDVKM. The CDR3 contains 13 residues. CDR3 coding DNA: TGTGCCAGCAGTTTCGGACTAGTCTACGAGCAGTACTTC. This encodes CASSFGLVYEQYF.

The chain combines TRBV4-1 with TRBJ2-3, with D perhaps matching TRBD1 or TRBD2 (6 bases each). Trimming removed 7 bases at V and 3 bases at J, with 17 bases between. From germline, CDR1 is MGHRA and CDR2 YSYEKL. This CDR3 spans 15 amino acids. CDR3 bases: TGCGCCAGCAATCTTCTGGGGGCGGGGACAGATACGCAGTATTTT. It encodes CASNLLGAGTDTQYF.

This chain joins TRBV7-6 and TRBJ2-1; 13 bases are a match to TRBD2. CDR1 and CDR2 from the germline V gene are SGHVS and FNYEAQ. Losses at the gene ends were 5 bases for V and 7 bases for J; bases not matched to a gene: 5. The CDR3 extends over 15 amino acids. DNA for the CDR3: TGTGCCAGCAGCATACTAGCGGGAGGGAAGAATGAGCAGTTCTTC. Translation gives CASSILAGGKNEQFF. Combining the CDR3 with reference TRBV7-6 and TRBJ2-1 gives the whole variable domain GAGVSQSPRYKVTKRGQDVALRCDPISGHVSLYWYRQALGQGPEFLTYFNYEAQQDKSGLPNDRFSAERPEGSISTLTIQRTEQRDSAMYRCASSILAGGKNEQFFGPGTRLTVL.

The chain carries TRBV5-1 and TRBJ2-6; D is possibly TRBD2 (6 bases). Germline-derived CDR1 and CDR2 are SGHRS and YFSETQ. The CDR3 contains 16 residues. The ends were cut back, 9 bases at V and 2 bases at J, with 18 bases in the middle. The CDR3 region is CATGLSPKTGANVLTF. In DNA, the CDR3 is TGCGCCACCGGACTATCCCCTAAGACTGGGGCCAACGTCCTGACTTTC.

This chain connects TRBV4-3 to TRBJ1-6; D not certain. Germline V gives CDR1 LGHNA, CDR2 YSLEER. The CDR3 is made up of 16 amino acids. The V gene lost 0 bases and the J gene lost 0 bases, with 6 bases spanning the gap. CDR3: CASSQDSHSYNSPLHF. The CDR3 bases are TGCGCCAGCAGCCAAGACAGTCACTCCTATAATTCACCCCTCCACTTT.

The V gene is TRBV15, the J gene TRBJ1-5; D is possibly TRBD1 (5 bases). This CDR3 is 15 amino acids long. V lost 0 bases and J 4 bases, leaving 10 bases between the germline ends. Germline CDR1 and CDR2: LNHNV and YYDKDF (reference sequence). Written as DNA, the CDR3 is TGTGCCACCAGCAGAGATAAAGGGGTGAATCAGCCCCAGCATTTT. It yields the protein CATSRDKGVNQPQHF.

This chain uses TRBV5-1 with TRBJ2-7; D uncertain. Trimming left V 4 bases short and J 7 bases short, with 15 bases between. The germline CDR1 and CDR2 sequences are SGHRS and YFSETQ. This CDR3 is 13 amino acids long. The CDR3 region has the DNA TGCGCCAGCAGCGATGGAGTCCCCCGAGAGCAGTACTTC. Translated, it gives CASSDGVPREQYF.

The V call is TRBV6-6, the J call TRBJ2-1; tentatively, D is TRBD2 (5 bases). V lost 4 bases and J 8 bases, leaving 12 bases between the germline ends. The CDR3 runs to 13 residues. In germline, CDR1 is MNHNY, CDR2 SVGAGI (reference sequence). The CDR3 spells CASSSSYWDEQFF. As DNA, the CDR3 is TGTGCCAGCAGTTCTAGCTATTGGGATGAGCAGTTCTTC.

The V call is TRBV11-1, the J call TRBJ2-7; D is perhaps TRBD1 (5 bases). V lost 1 base and J 5 bases, leaving 12 bases between the germline ends. Germline values: CDR1 SGHAT, CDR2 FQDESV (reference sequence). The CDR3 contains 14 residues. Here the CDR3 DNA reads TGTGCCAGCAGCTTAGGACAAGGGGTTGACGAGCAGTACTTC. Protein sequence: CASSLGQGVDEQYF.

The chain carries TRBV20-1 and TRBJ2-7; D remains unclear. V gave up 6 bases and J gave up 1 base, with 7 bases separating them. Germline lookup yields CDR1 DFQATT and CDR2 SNEGSKA (reference sequence). This CDR3 contains 11 residues. DNA of the CDR3: TGCAGTGCGAGGATGTCCTACGAGCAGTACTTC. Residues: CSARMSYEQYF.